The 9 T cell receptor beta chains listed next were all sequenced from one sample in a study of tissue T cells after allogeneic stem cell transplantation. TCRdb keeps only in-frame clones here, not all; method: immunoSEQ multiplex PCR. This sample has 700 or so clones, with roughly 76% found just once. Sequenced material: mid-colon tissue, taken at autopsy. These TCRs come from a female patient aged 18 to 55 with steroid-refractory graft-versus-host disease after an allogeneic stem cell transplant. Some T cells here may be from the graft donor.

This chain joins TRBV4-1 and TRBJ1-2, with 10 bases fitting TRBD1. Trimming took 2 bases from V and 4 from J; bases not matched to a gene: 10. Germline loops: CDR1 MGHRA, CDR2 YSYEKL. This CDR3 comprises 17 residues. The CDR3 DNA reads TGCGCCAGCAGCCAACCTACCGGGACAGGGGCCTTCTATGGCTACACCTTC. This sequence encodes CASSQPTGTGAFYGYTF.

The CDR3 here is CASSVRDRNYEQYF. The CDR3 DNA reads as TGTGCCAGCTCCGTAAGGGACAGAAACTACGAGCAGTACTTC. The V call is TRBV2, the J call TRBJ2-7, with 7 nucleotides matching TRBD1. The CDR3 has 14 amino acids. Germline V gene data show CDR1 as SNHLY and CDR2 as FYNNEI. The V segment lost 8 bases and the J segment 3 bases; nucleotides outside the gene matches: 10.

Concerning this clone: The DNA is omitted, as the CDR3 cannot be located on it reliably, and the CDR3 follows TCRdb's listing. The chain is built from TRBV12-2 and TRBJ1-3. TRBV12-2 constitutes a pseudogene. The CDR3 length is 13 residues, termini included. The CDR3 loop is CASRFGPGNTIYF.

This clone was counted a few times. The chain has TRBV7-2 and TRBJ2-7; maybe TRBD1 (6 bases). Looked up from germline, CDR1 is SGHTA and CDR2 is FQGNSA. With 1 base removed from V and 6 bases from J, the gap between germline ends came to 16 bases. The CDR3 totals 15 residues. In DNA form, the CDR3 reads TGTGCCAGCAGCTTAGTGGGGACACGGCCAAGCGAGCAGTACTTC. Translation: CASSLVGTRPSEQYF.

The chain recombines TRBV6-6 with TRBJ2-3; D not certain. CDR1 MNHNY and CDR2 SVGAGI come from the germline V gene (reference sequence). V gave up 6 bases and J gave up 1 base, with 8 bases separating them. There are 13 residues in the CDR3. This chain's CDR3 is CASRRWGTDTQYF. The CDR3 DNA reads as TGTGCCAGCAGGAGGTGGGGCACAGATACGCAGTATTTT.

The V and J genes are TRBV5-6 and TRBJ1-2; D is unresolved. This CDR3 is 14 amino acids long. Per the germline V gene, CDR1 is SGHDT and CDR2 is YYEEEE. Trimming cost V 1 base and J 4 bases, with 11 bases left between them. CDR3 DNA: TGTGCCAGCAGCTTGTCCCCAAGCGCCTATGGCTACACCTTC. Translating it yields CASSLSPSAYGYTF.

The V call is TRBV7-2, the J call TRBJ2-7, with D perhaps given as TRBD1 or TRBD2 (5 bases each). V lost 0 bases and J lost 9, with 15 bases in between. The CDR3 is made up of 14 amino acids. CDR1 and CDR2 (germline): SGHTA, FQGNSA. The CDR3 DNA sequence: TGTGCCAGCAGCTTAGCTCTGGCAGGGACGAGGCAGTACTTC. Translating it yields CASSLALAGTRQYF.

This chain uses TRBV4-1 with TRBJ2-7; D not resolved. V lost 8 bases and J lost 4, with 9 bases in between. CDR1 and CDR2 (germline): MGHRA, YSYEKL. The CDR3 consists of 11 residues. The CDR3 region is CASEERYEQYF. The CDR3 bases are TGCGCCAGCGAGGAGAGATACGAGCAGTACTTC.

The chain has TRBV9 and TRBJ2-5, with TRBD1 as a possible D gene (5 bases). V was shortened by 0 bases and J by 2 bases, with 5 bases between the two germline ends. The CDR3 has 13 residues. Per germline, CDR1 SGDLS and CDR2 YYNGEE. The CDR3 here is CASSVGQQETQYF. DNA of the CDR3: TGTGCCAGCAGCGTAGGACAGCAAGAGACCCAGTACTTC.